The next 26 T cell receptor beta chains were all read from a single sample in a study of Ad26.COV2.S vaccination and SARS-CoV-2 variants. Repertoires were generated with immunoSEQ multiplex PCR, while TCRdb's copy carries only in-frame clones and drops some. The table shows around 300,000 clones, with around 89% occurring only once. Treatment reported: roughly 20 received Ad26.COV2.S at low or high dose, single or two shots; about 5 received placebo; per-sample allocation not given. Following the first vaccine or placebo injection, samples were taken on day 63. This material consisted of peripheral blood, taken in a trial of Ad26.COV2.S vaccine versus placebo. These receptors came from a person between 18 and 65 years old who received the Ad26.COV2.S COVID-19 vaccine or a placebo.

The chain uses TRBV4-2 and TRBJ2-7; 8 nucleotides match TRBD2. CDR1 and CDR2 from the germline V gene are LGHNA and YNFKEQ. This CDR3 spans 16 amino acids. Trimming took 0 bases from V and 6 from J; bases not matched to a gene: 10. The CDR3 nucleotides read TGTGCCAGCAGCCAAGAACGGGCGGGAGGATTATCCGAGCAGTACTTC. As protein: CASSQERAGGLSEQYF.

On this clone itself: One junction end disagrees with the germline gene, perhaps due to a read error. The genes are TRBV6-1 and TRBJ2-5, with D tentatively TRBD1 (8 bases). Germline V gene sequence: CDR1 MNHNS, CDR2 SASEGT. This CDR3 has 14 amino acids. The chain's CDR3 is CASREGQGGETQYF. The CDR3, as DNA: TGTGCCAGCAGGGAAGGACAGGGAGGGGAGACCCAGTACTTC.

This chain uses TRBV5-8 with TRBJ2-3; D is uncertain. This CDR3 spans 15 amino acids. Trimming removed 4 bases at V and 0 bases at J, with 12 bases between. Germline values: CDR1 SGHTS, CDR2 YDEGEE. The CDR3 reads CASSKGPVSTDTQYF. CDR3 coding DNA: TGTGCCAGCAGCAAAGGCCCCGTTAGCACAGATACGCAGTATTTT.

This sequence joins TRBV6-5 and TRBJ1-4; D is uncertain. This CDR3 has 14 residues. Trimming stripped 6 bases from V and 0 bases from J, with 8 bases between. The germline CDR1 and CDR2 sequences are MNHEY and SVGAGI. DNA for the CDR3: TGTGCCAGCAGACTACTTGCAACTAATGAAAAACTGTTTTTT. Translation gives CASRLLATNEKLFF.

The V gene is TRBV7-2, the J gene TRBJ1-6; maybe TRBD1 (5 bases). The germline CDR1 and CDR2 sequences are SGHTA and FQGNSA. Deletions cut 1 base from V and 7 bases from J, with 14 bases between. This CDR3 is built from 16 residues. This CDR3 is CASSLDEGAVNSPLHF. The CDR3 DNA sequence: TGTGCCAGCAGCTTAGACGAAGGGGCCGTCAATTCACCCCTCCACTTT.

The chain has TRBV7-2 and TRBJ2-3; D is unresolved. The germline V gene encodes CDR1 SGHTA and CDR2 FQGNSA. This CDR3 has 15 residues. V was cut by 0 bases and J by 2 bases, with 9 bases left in between. The CDR3 region is CASSLAQTNTDTQYF. CDR3 DNA sequence: TGTGCCAGCAGCTTAGCCCAGACCAACACAGATACGCAGTATTTT.

The chain joins TRBV6-5 to TRBJ1-1; 7 bases are a match to TRBD1. Germline V gene sequence: CDR1 MNHEY, CDR2 SVGAGI. This CDR3 contains 15 residues. After removal of 1 base from V and 3 bases from J, the junction contained 5 bases not matched to a gene. CDR3 nucleotide sequence: TGTGCCAGCAGTTACTTGGCAGGGGGTGACACTGAAGCTTTCTTT. Translated, it gives CASSYLAGGDTEAFF.

The chain uses TRBV28 and TRBJ1-5, with TRBD1 matching over 7 bases. With V trimmed by 7 bases and J by 0 bases, 9 bases remained unmatched. Germline lookup yields CDR1 MDHEN and CDR2 SYDVKM. The CDR3 covers 16 residues. The chain's CDR3 is CASIPRQGGSNQPQHF. The CDR3 region has the DNA TGTGCCAGCATCCCCAGACAGGGAGGTAGCAATCAGCCCCAGCATTTT.

The chain is built from TRBV15 and TRBJ1-4; possible D gene TRBD1, 5 bases. Per the germline V gene, CDR1 is LNHNV and CDR2 is YYDKDF (reference sequence). Trimming removed 1 base at V and 5 bases at J, with 11 bases between. The CDR3 is made up of 15 amino acids. CDR3 sequence: CATSRAPGWNEKLFF. CDR3 nucleotides: TGTGCCACCAGCAGAGCCCCAGGGTGGAATGAAAAACTGTTTTTT.

This chain connects TRBV7-9 to TRBJ1-1, with D unclear. V lost 7 bases to trimming and J lost 6 bases, with 18 bases between them. This CDR3 region has 14 residues. CDR1 is SEHNR and CDR2 is FQNEAQ in the germline V gene (reference sequence). This CDR3 reads CASNLLGGLSEAFF. DNA for the CDR3: TGTGCCAGCAACCTCCTCGGAGGGTTGTCTGAAGCTTTCTTT. The full variable domain, in which reference TRBV7-9 and TRBJ1-1 provide the parts outside the CDR3, is DTGVSQNPRHKITKRGQNVTFRCDPISEHNRLYWYRQTLGQGPEFLTYFQNEAQLEKSRLLSDRFSAERPKGSFSTLEIQRTEQGDSAMYLCASNLLGGLSEAFFGQGTRLTVV.

The rearrangement uses TRBV19 and TRBJ1-1, with D possibly matching TRBD1 (5 bases). V was cut by 3 bases and J by 3 bases, with 11 bases left in between. The CDR3 is made up of 14 amino acids. Germline assignment: CDR1 LNHDA and CDR2 SQIVND (reference sequence). The CDR3 loop reads CASSMGTQYTEAFF. For the CDR3, the DNA is TGTGCCAGTAGTATGGGGACGCAGTACACTGAAGCTTTCTTT.

This clone was seen once. The chain joins TRBV9 to TRBJ1-4; 8 nucleotides agree with TRBD1. CDR3 length: 15 amino acids. CDR1 is SGDLS, CDR2 YYNGEE, per germline. Unmatched junction bases numbered 5, after V lost 3 bases and J lost 4 bases. CDR3 sequence (DNA): TGTGCCAGCAGCGCCCGGACAGGGTTTAATGAAAAACTGTTTTTT. Translation: CASSARTGFNEKLFF.

CDR3 protein: CASSVDGTGNSPLHF. The CDR3 DNA follows: TGTGCCAGCAGCGTAGACGGGACAGGGAATTCACCCCTCCACTTT. The chain joins TRBV9 to TRBJ1-6, with 9 bases matching TRBD1. The CDR3 runs to 15 residues. The germline CDR1 and CDR2 sequences are SGDLS and YYNGEE. The junction had 2 bases not matched to a gene; V was cut back by 0 bases and J by 7 bases.

The chain couples TRBV7-9 to TRBJ1-1; TRBD1 is a possible D gene (6 bases). Germline CDR1 SEHNR, CDR2 FQNEAQ (reference sequence). Between the trimmed V and J ends, which lost 6 bases and 1 base, there was a span of 12 bases. This CDR3 region has 14 residues. The CDR3 spells CASRLSQGNTEAFF. The CDR3 nucleotides read TGTGCCAGCAGACTATCACAGGGGAACACTGAAGCTTTCTTT.

The chain uses TRBV4-1 and TRBJ2-5, with TRBD1 identical over 7 bases. The CDR3 runs 13 residues. J gave up 5 bases and V 3 bases, and 3 bases lay outside the gene matches. Germline V gives CDR1 MGHRA, CDR2 YSYEKL. CDR3 DNA: TGCGCCAGCAGCCAGGGGACAGCGGAGACCCAGTACTTC. It translates to CASSQGTAETQYF.

This sequence joins TRBV11-2 and TRBJ1-2; D may be TRBD1 (5 bases). CDR1 and CDR2 from the germline V gene are SGHAT and FQNNGV. V was cut by 5 bases and J by 0 bases, with 16 bases left in between. This CDR3 has 16 residues. The CDR3 coding sequence is TGTGCCAGCAGCCCCCTGCCAGGGCCGTCTAACTATGGCTACACCTTC. It specifies CASSPLPGPSNYGYTF.

The chain recombines TRBV6-7 with TRBJ1-1; D is undetermined. TRBV6-7 is an ORF, with its function uncertain. CDR3 length equals 14 residues. V was clipped by 0 bases and J by 0 bases, with 5 bases between them. CDR3 sequence reads: CASSYSSLNTEAFF. CDR3 coding DNA: TGTGCCAGCAGTTACTCGAGCCTGAACACTGAAGCTTTCTTT.

DNA of the CDR3: TGTGCCAGCAGCCCATCCTCGGGACAAACGTACAATGAGCAGTTCTTC. This gives the protein CASSPSSGQTYNEQFF. The chain joins TRBV11-2 to TRBJ2-1; D might be TRBD1 (6 bases). CDR3 length equals 16 residues. V lost 5 bases and J lost 4, with 18 bases in between. CDR1 is SGHAT, CDR2 FQNNGV, per germline.

The chain carries TRBV4-1 and TRBJ2-3, with 9 bases that match TRBD2. Germline CDR1 MGHRA, CDR2 YSYEKL. The CDR3 covers 16 residues. Trimming cost V 0 bases and J 5 bases; bases outside gene matches: 6. The CDR3 nucleotides read TGCGCCAGCAGCCAAGATAGAGCGGGAGGTTTAGATACGCAGTATTTT. Translated: CASSQDRAGGLDTQYF.

This sequence joins TRBV19 and TRBJ2-4, with TRBD1 matching 9 bases. The CDR3 contains 17 residues. In germline, CDR1 is LNHDA, CDR2 SQIVND (reference sequence). V lost 3 bases, J lost 6 bases, and 12 bases stayed unmatched. The CDR3: CASSMGTGRSDGNIQYF. DNA of the CDR3: TGTGCCAGTAGTATGGGGACAGGGAGATCGGACGGAAACATTCAGTACTTC.

The V gene is TRBV6-5, the J gene TRBJ1-5; 9 bases are a match to TRBD1. Germline-derived CDR1 and CDR2 are MNHEY and SVGAGI. The V gene end was trimmed by 6 bases and the J gene end by 3 bases; junction bases not matched to a gene: 6. The CDR3 length is 15 residues. In nucleotides, the CDR3 is TGTGCCAGCAGGTCCGGACAGGGGAACAATCAGCCCCAGCATTTT. This codes for CASRSGQGNNQPQHF.

This chain joins TRBV2 and TRBJ2-1; no reliable D call. The CDR3 has 10 amino acids. The V gene's germline CDR1 is SNHLY and CDR2 FYNNEI. Trimming removed 4 bases from V and 9 bases from J, with 4 bases in between. CDR3: CASSVSEQFF. Written as DNA, the CDR3 is TGTGCCAGCAGTGTGAGTGAGCAGTTCTTC.

The genes are TRBV28 and TRBJ1-6, with 7 bases aligning to TRBD1. The junction had 6 bases not matched to a gene; V was cut back by 5 bases and J by 8 bases. Germline CDR1 is MDHEN and CDR2 is SYDVKM. The CDR3 spans 14 residues. CDR3 sequence: CASSPGQLDSPLHF. The CDR3 DNA follows: TGTGCCAGCAGTCCGGGACAGTTGGATTCACCCCTCCACTTT. Supplemented by reference TRBV28 and TRBJ1-6, the full variable domain reads DVKVTQSSRYLVKRTGEKVFLECVQDMDHENMFWYRQDPGLGLRLIYFSYDVKMKEKGDIPEGYSVSREKKERFSLILESASTNQTSMYLCASSPGQLDSPLHFGNGTRLTVT.

This clone occurred once. The chain couples TRBV6-1 to TRBJ1-1; D is perhaps TRBD1 (5 bases). Germline V gene sequence: CDR1 MNHNS, CDR2 SASEGT. The CDR3 contains 17 residues. Trimming left V 4 bases short and J 2 bases short, with 20 bases between. CDR3 loop: CASSGGLFRTPNTEAFF. The CDR3 nucleotides are TGTGCCAGCAGTGGGGGTTTATTTAGGACACCAAACACTGAAGCTTTCTTT.

The rearrangement uses TRBV10-1 and TRBJ1-4; 9 positions match TRBD1. With 3 bases clipped from V and 5 bases from J, the junction kept 4 bases outside the gene matches. The CDR3 length is 15 residues. The V gene's germline CDR1 is WNHNN and CDR2 SYGVQD (reference sequence). The CDR3 region has the DNA TGCGCCAGCAGTGACCACGGGACAGGGAATGAAAAACTGTTTTTT. Protein product: CASSDHGTGNEKLFF.

The chain links TRBV12-3 or TRBV12-4 to TRBJ2-5; D not certain. Trimming removed 3 bases from V and 4 bases from J, with 9 bases in between. The CDR3 consists of 13 residues. The CDR3 DNA follows: TGTGCCAGCAGTTTGGGCGATGTAGAGACCCAGTACTTC. It is translated as CASSLGDVETQYF.